What follows are 21 T cell receptor beta chains derived from one specimen sequenced in a study of blood T cell repertoires in COVID-19. Method: immunoSEQ multiplex PCR; TCRdb's copy keeps in-frame clones and lacks some. The repertoire consists of over 65,000 clones, with 85% occurring once and the leading ten covering about 20%. The sequenced sample consisted of peripheral blood. The receptors were sampled from a man at least 80 years old with active or convalescent COVID-19.

In this sample, this clone turned up a few times. The V call is TRBV7-9, the J call TRBJ1-5; D not certain. The germline CDR1 and CDR2 sequences are SEHNR and FQNEAQ (reference sequence). Trimming left V 4 bases short and J 4 bases short, with 8 bases between. CDR3 size: 13 residues. CDR3 amino acids: CASSSQVNQPQHF. CDR3 nucleotides: TGTGCCAGCAGCTCCCAGGTTAATCAGCCCCAGCATTTT.

The chain combines TRBV2 with TRBJ2-1, with D tentatively TRBD2 (6 bases). The CDR3 runs 14 residues. V gave up 7 bases and J gave up 1 base, with 11 bases separating them. The germline V gene encodes CDR1 SNHLY and CDR2 FYNNEI. The DNA of the CDR3 is TGTGCCAGCAATGGCGGGATATCCTACAATGAGCAGTTCTTC. Translating it yields CASNGGISYNEQFF.

This rearrangement joins TRBV3-1 (or the pseudogene TRBV3-2) to TRBJ1-1, with TRBD1 matching 10 bases. V was pared by 4 bases and J by 5 bases, with 7 bases of the junction left unmatched. This CDR3 is built from 15 residues. CDR1 and CDR2 (germline): LGHDT, YNNKEL (reference sequence). Here the CDR3 reads CASSPGQGGDTEAFF. CDR3 nucleotide sequence: TGTGCCAGCAGCCCCGGACAGGGGGGAGATACTGAAGCTTTCTTT.

The V gene is TRBV24-1, the J gene TRBJ2-1; maybe TRBD1 (6 bases). Germline CDR1 reads KGHDR; CDR2 reads SFDVKD. V was clipped by 4 bases and J by 7 bases, with 10 bases between them. The CDR3 runs 13 residues. In nucleotides, the CDR3 is TGTGCCACCAGTGACCCAGGACAGAATGAGCAGTTCTTC. Translation: CATSDPGQNEQFF.

The chain uses TRBV24-1 and TRBJ2-5; a weak D match, TRBD1 (6 bases). This CDR3 is built from 16 residues. The V end was cut by 3 bases, the J end by 0 bases, with 13 bases between. Per the germline V gene, CDR1 is KGHDR and CDR2 is SFDVKD. CDR3 sequence: CATSDQGRPYQETQYF. The CDR3 DNA follows: TGTGCCACCAGTGATCAGGGGCGCCCGTACCAAGAGACCCAGTACTTC.

V gene TRBV5-5 combines with J gene TRBJ2-7, with 8 bases lining up with TRBD2. The ends lost 5 bases at V and 4 bases at J; junction bases unmatched: 11. The CDR3 runs to 15 residues. The germline V gene encodes CDR1 SGHKS and CDR2 YYEKEE (reference sequence). Written as DNA, the CDR3 is TGTGCCAGCAGTCCGGCGGGGGGCCTCTCTTACGAGCAGTACGTC. This codes for CASSPAGGLSYEQYV.

The chain uses TRBV7-2 and TRBJ1-3, with unresolved D. From germline, CDR1 is SGHTA and CDR2 FQGNSA. The CDR3 contains 15 residues. Deletions cut 3 bases from V and 1 base from J, with 10 bases between. CDR3 sequence (DNA): TGTGCCAGCAGCTTCTATAGGGAGTCTGGAAACACCATATATTTT. Translated, it gives CASSFYRESGNTIYF.

The chain uses TRBV6-1 and TRBJ1-5; 7 bases align to TRBD1. The CDR3 contains 14 residues. Trimming took 4 bases from V and 5 from J; bases not matched to a gene: 5. The germline V gene encodes CDR1 MNHNS and CDR2 SASEGT. In DNA, the CDR3 is TGTGCCAGCAGTGTAGCAGGGGGTGATCAGCCCCAGCATTTT. Translation: CASSVAGGDQPQHF.

The chain combines TRBV5-1 with TRBJ1-2; possibly TRBD1 for D (6 bases). The V end lost 5 bases, the J end lost 5 bases, and 13 bases lay between the germline ends. Germline V CDR1 and CDR2: SGHRS, YFSETQ. The CDR3 spans 13 residues. As DNA, the CDR3 is TGCGCCAGCAGTGTGAAGGGGGTTTATGGCTACACCTTC. Translation gives CASSVKGVYGYTF.

The genes are TRBV7-2 and TRBJ1-5; D gene unclear. The CDR3 contains 15 residues. Germline-derived CDR1 and CDR2 are SGHTA and FQGNSA. Trimming shortened V by 5 bases and J by 6 bases, and 17 bases separated the two germline ends. The CDR3 loop reads CASSPGRIATQPQHF. In nucleotides, the CDR3 is TGTGCCAGCAGCCCGGGGAGAATAGCGACTCAGCCCCAGCATTTT.

The J gene is TRBJ2-5, the V gene TRBV9, with D tentatively TRBD2 (5 bases). The V end was cut by 2 bases, the J end by 5 bases, with 13 bases between. Germline V gene sequence: CDR1 SGDLS, CDR2 YYNGEE. The CDR3 totals 14 residues. CDR3 bases: TGTGCCAGCAGCGTGAGCGAGGGTCGGGAGACCCAGTACTTC. This translates into CASSVSEGRETQYF.

The V gene is TRBV5-4, the J gene TRBJ1-2; 9 nucleotides agree with TRBD1. Trimming removed 0 bases from V and 6 bases from J; junction bases left unmatched: 12. Germline V gene data show CDR1 as SGHNT and CDR2 as YYREEE (reference sequence). The CDR3 is 17 residues long. The CDR3 loop reads CASSLGTTGQGMDGYTF. DNA for the CDR3: TGTGCCAGCAGCTTGGGGACTACGGGACAGGGTATGGATGGCTACACCTTC.

J is TRBJ2-5 and V is TRBV5-1, with D possibly TRBD1 on 6 matching bases. Germline CDR1 SGHRS, CDR2 YFSETQ. V was cut by 4 bases and J by 3 bases, with 16 bases left in between. This CDR3 is built from 15 residues. DNA of the CDR3: TGCGCCAGCAGCCCTGAACCAGGGGCAGAAGAGACCCAGTACTTC. It translates to CASSPEPGAEETQYF.

The chain has TRBV19 and TRBJ1-1; D is unresolved. The V gene's germline CDR1 is LNHDA and CDR2 SQIVND (reference sequence). The V end was cut by 7 bases, the J end by 2 bases, with 8 bases between. CDR3 length: 12 residues. CDR3 DNA: TGTGCCAGTAAGAGGGTTAACACTGAAGCTTTCTTT. It encodes CASKRVNTEAFF.

The chain couples TRBV6-5 to TRBJ1-1; D call uncertain. V was cut by 6 bases and J by 4 bases, with 9 bases left in between. The length of the CDR3 is 12 residues. Germline assignment: CDR1 MNHEY and CDR2 SVGAGI. The CDR3 coding sequence is TGTGCCAGCAGAACGGGGAGCACTGAAGCTTTCTTT. Protein product: CASRTGSTEAFF.

CDR3 residues: CASSLGGVAENIQYF. CDR3 DNA sequence: TGTGCCAGCAGCTTGGGAGGGGTAGCGGAAAACATTCAGTACTTC. This chain uses TRBV11-3 with TRBJ2-4; 7 nucleotides match TRBD2. Per germline, CDR1 SGHNT and CDR2 YENEEA. Trimming cost V 3 bases and J 5 bases; bases outside gene matches: 7. The CDR3 is 15 amino acids.

The chain couples TRBV5-1 to TRBJ1-5; D may be TRBD1 (6 bases). From germline, CDR1 is SGHRS and CDR2 YFSETQ. The CDR3 totals 15 residues. The ends were cut back, 1 base at V and 7 bases at J, with 15 bases in the middle. As DNA, the CDR3 is TGCGCCAGCAGCTTGAGAGGGGGTGCCGGGCAGCCCCAGCATTTT. Translating gives CASSLRGGAGQPQHF.

This clone was counted only a few times. The chain recombines TRBV30 with TRBJ1-6; no clear D gene. The CDR3 length is 12 residues. Trimming left V 1 base short and J 9 bases short, with 7 bases between. CDR1 and CDR2 (germline): GTSNPN, SVGIG (reference sequence). CDR3 nucleotide sequence: TGTGCCTGGAGTGGGGGAGCTTCACCCCTCCACTTT. Protein product: CAWSGGASPLHF.

The V gene is TRBV30, the J gene TRBJ2-1, with TRBD2 matching over 8 bases. CDR1 is GTSNPN and CDR2 is SVGIG in the germline V gene (reference sequence). This CDR3 has 13 amino acids. CDR3 in amino acids: CAGAGTSHNEQFF. CDR3 nucleotide sequence: TGTGCTGGGGCGGGGACTAGTCACAATGAGCAGTTCTTC.

The chain recombines TRBV19 with TRBJ2-2; 9 nucleotides line up with TRBD2. Per germline, CDR1 LNHDA and CDR2 SQIVND (reference sequence). The CDR3 sequence is 14 residues long. The V and J ends lost 9 bases and 5 bases, in that order; junction bases with no gene match: 7. The CDR3 DNA follows: TGTGCCAGCCAGCTAGCGGGAATTACCGGGGAGCTGTTTTTT. Translating gives CASQLAGITGELFF. The whole variable domain, filled in from reference TRBV19 and TRBJ2-2, reads DGGITQSPKYLFRKEGQNVTLSCEQNLNHDAMYWYRQDPGQGLRLIYYSQIVNDFQKGDIAEGYSVSREKKESFPLTVTSAQKNPTAFYLCASQLAGITGELFFGEGSRLTVL.

The rearrangement joins TRBV6-4 to TRBJ1-2; D remains unclear. Per germline, CDR1 MRHNA and CDR2 SNTAGT. The CDR3 has 15 amino acids. The V gene lost 2 bases and the J gene lost 0 bases, with 10 bases spanning the gap. The CDR3 DNA sequence: TGTGCCAGCAGTGACGGGCGGGCCCCTAACTATGGCTACACCTTC. It is translated as CASSDGRAPNYGYTF.